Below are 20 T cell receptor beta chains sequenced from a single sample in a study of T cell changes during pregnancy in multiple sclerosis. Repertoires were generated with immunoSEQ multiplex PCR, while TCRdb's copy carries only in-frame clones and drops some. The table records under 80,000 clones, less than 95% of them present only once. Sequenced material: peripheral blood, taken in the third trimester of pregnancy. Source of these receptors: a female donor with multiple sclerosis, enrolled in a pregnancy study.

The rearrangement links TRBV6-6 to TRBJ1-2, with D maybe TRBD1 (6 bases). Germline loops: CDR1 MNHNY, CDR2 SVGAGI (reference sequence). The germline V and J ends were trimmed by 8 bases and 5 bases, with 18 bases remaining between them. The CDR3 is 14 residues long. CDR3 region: CASRGAEYYYGYTF. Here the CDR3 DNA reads TGTGCCAGCCGGGGGGCCGAGTACTATTATGGCTACACCTTC.

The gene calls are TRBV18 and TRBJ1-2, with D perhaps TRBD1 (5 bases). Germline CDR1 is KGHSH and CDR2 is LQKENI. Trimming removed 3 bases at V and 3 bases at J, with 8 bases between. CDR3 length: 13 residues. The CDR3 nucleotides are TGTGCCAGCTCACCGGGGGAGGACTATGGCTACACCTTC. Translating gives CASSPGEDYGYTF.

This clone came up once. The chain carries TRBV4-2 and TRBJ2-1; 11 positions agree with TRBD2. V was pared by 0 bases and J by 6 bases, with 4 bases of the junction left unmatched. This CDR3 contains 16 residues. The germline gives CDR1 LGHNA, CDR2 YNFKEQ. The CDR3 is CASSQDLAGGLNEQFF. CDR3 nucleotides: TGTGCCAGCAGCCAAGATCTAGCGGGGGGCCTCAATGAGCAGTTCTTC.

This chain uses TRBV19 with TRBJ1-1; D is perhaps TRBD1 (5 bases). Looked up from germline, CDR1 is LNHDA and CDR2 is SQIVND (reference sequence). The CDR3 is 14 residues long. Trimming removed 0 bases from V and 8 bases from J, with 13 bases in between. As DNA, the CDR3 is TGTGCCAGTAGTATAGATCATCGGGGGATAGAAGCTTTCTTT. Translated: CASSIDHRGIEAFF.

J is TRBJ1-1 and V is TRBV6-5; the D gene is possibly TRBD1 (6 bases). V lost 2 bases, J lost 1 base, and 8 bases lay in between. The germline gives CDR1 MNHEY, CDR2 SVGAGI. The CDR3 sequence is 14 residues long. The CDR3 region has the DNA TGTGCCAGCAGTTACAGGGGGAAGAACACTGAAGCTTTCTTT. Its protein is CASSYRGKNTEAFF.

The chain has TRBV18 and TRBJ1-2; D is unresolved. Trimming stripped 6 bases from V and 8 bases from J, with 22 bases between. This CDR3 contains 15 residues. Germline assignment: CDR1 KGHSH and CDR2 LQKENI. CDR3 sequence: CASSNSRAVYGGYTF. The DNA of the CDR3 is TGTGCCAGCTCGAACTCGAGGGCAGTCTACGGGGGCTACACCTTC.

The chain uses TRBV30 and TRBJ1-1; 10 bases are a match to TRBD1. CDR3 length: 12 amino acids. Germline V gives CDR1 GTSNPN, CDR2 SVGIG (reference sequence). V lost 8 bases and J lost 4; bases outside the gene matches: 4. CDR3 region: CAQGQGITEAFF. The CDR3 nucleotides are TGTGCCCAGGGACAGGGGATCACTGAAGCTTTCTTT.

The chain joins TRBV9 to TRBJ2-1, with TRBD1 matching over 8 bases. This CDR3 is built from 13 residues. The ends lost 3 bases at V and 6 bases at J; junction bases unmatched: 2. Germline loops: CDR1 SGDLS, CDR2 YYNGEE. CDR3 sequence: CASSGGQGNEQFF. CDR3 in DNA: TGTGCCAGCAGCGGCGGACAGGGCAATGAGCAGTTCTTC.

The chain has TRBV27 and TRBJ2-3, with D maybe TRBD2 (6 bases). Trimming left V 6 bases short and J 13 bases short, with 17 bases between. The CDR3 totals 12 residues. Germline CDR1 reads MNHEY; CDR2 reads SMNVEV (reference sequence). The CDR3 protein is CASRPGVEGEYF. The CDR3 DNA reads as TGTGCCAGCAGACCCGGGGTGGAGGGAGAGTATTTT.

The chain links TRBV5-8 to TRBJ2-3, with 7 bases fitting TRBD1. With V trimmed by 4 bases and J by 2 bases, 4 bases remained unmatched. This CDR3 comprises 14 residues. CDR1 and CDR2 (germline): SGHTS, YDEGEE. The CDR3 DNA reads TGTGCCAGCAGCCCTGGGACAGTCACAGATACGCAGTATTTT. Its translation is CASSPGTVTDTQYF.

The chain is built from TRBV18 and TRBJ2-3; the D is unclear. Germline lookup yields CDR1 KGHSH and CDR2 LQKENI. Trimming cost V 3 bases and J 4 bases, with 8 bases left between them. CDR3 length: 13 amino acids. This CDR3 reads CASSPSQSDTQYF. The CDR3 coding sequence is TGTGCCAGCTCACCTTCACAGTCAGATACGCAGTATTTT.

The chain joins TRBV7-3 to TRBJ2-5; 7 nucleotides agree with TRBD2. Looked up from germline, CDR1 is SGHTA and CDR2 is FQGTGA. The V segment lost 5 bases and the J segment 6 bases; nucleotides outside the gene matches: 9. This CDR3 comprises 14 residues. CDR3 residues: CASSPAGRLQTQYF. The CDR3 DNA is TGTGCCAGCAGCCCAGCGGGGAGATTGCAGACCCAGTACTTC.

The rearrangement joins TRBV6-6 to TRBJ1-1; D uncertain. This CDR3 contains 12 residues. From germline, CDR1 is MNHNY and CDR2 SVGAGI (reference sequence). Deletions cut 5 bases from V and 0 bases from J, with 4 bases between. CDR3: CASSTVNTEAFF. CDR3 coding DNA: TGTGCCAGCAGTACAGTGAACACTGAAGCTTTCTTT.

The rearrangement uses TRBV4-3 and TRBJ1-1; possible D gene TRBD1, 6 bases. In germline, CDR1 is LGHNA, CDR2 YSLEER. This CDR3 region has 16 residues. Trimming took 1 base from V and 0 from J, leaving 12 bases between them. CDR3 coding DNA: TGCGCCAGCAGCCAAGGCAGGGGCTGGATGAACACTGAAGCTTTCTTT. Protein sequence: CASSQGRGWMNTEAFF.

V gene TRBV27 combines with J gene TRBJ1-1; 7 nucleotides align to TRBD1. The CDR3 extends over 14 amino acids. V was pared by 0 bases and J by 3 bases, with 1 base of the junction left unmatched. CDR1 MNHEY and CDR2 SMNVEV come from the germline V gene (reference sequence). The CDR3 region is CASSLSQGDTEAFF. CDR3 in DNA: TGTGCCAGCAGTTTATCCCAGGGGGACACTGAAGCTTTCTTT.

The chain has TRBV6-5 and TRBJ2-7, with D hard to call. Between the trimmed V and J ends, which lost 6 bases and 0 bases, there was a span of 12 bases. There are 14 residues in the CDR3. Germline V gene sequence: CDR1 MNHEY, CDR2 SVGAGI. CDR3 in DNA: TGTGCCAGCAGCCCCGTCTTAATCTCCTACGAGCAGTACTTC. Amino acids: CASSPVLISYEQYF.

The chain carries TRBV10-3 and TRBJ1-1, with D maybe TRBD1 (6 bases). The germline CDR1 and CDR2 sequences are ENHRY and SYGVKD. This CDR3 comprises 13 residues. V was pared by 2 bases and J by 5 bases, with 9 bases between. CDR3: CAISEADRTEAFF. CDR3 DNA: TGTGCCATCAGTGAGGCAGACAGGACTGAAGCTTTCTTT.

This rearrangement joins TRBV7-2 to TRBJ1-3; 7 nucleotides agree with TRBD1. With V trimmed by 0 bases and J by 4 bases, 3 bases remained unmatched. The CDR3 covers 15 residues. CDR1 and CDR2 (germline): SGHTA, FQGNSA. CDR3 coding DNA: TGTGCCAGCAGCTTAGCACAGGGGAACGGAAACACCATATATTTT. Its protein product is CASSLAQGNGNTIYF.

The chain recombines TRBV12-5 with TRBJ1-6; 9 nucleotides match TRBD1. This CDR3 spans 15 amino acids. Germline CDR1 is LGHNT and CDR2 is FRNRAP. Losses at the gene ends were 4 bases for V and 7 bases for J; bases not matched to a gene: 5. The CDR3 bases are TGTGCTAGTGGTTCCGGGACAGGGCGGAATTCACCCCTCCACTTT. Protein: CASGSGTGRNSPLHF. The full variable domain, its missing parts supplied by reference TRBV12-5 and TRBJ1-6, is DARVTQTPRHKVTEMGQEVTMRCQPILGHNTVFWYRQTMMQGLELLAYFRNRAPLDDSGMPKDRFSAEMPDATLATLKIQPSEPRDSAVYFCASGSGTGRNSPLHFGNGTRLTVT.

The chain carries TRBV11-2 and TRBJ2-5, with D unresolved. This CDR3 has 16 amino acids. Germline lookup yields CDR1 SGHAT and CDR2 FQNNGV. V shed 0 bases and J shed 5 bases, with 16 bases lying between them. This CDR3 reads CASSLESSGVIETQYF. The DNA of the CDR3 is TGTGCCAGCAGCTTAGAGAGCTCGGGTGTGATTGAGACCCAGTACTTC.